The 14 T cell receptor beta chains reported below all come from one sample, sequenced in a study of blood T cell repertoires in COVID-19 (TCRdb year 2020). The library was built by means of the immunoSEQ multiplex PCR assay. Imported from immuneACCESS, the table was reduced by TCRdb to in-frame sequences with V and J called. These copies leave out some clones; in studies compared against another copy, an unresolved V gene accounts for under half, and the cause of the remainder is not known. For this sample there are tens of thousands of clones; roughly 78% appear just once. The biggest ten clones account for more than 9% of the sample. Sample: peripheral blood. These receptors were taken from a man between 60 and 75 years old with acute or convalescent COVID-19.

This chain joins TRBV5-1 and TRBJ2-6, with 7 bases fitting TRBD2. CDR1 is SGHRS, CDR2 YFSETQ, per germline. With 4 bases clipped from V and 4 bases from J, the junction kept 8 bases outside the gene matches. CDR3 length equals 16 residues. The CDR3 bases are TGCGCCAGCAGCCCCTCGGGGGGAACCGGGGCCAACGTCCTGACTTTC. Encoded protein: CASSPSGGTGANVLTF.

As DNA, the CDR3 is TGTGCCAGCAGTTACTCCCCGGGAGTGGATACGCAGTATTTT. It translates to CASSYSPGVDTQYF. V gene TRBV6-5 combines with J gene TRBJ2-3, with D tentatively TRBD2 (6 bases). From germline, CDR1 is MNHEY and CDR2 SVGAGI. The CDR3 has 14 amino acids. The V and J ends lost 0 bases and 6 bases respectively, with 10 bases between them.

The chain employs TRBV7-2 and TRBJ1-2; 7 positions agree with TRBD1. With 5 bases clipped from V and 8 bases from J, the junction kept 17 bases outside the gene matches. This CDR3 spans 16 amino acids. The germline V gene encodes CDR1 SGHTA and CDR2 FQGNSA. DNA of the CDR3: TGTGCCAGCAGCCCCGGACAGGAAGGGGCTAGAGGGGGCTACACCTTC. Its translation is CASSPGQEGARGGYTF.

The rearrangement links TRBV11-2 to TRBJ1-3; no definite D call. Germline V gene sequence: CDR1 SGHAT, CDR2 FQNNGV. The CDR3 spans 15 residues. Trimming took off 0 bases at V and 4 bases at J, with 10 bases between the two ends. The CDR3 is CASSLDLGRGNTIYF. The CDR3 DNA reads TGTGCCAGCAGCTTAGATCTGGGCAGGGGAAACACCATATATTTT.

The rearrangement links TRBV2 to TRBJ2-5; 8 nucleotides match TRBD2. Germline V CDR1 and CDR2: SNHLY, FYNNEI. This CDR3 comprises 14 residues. Losses at the gene ends were 4 bases for V and 2 bases for J; bases not matched to a gene: 3. CDR3 nucleotides: TGTGCCAGCAGTGGGGCTAGCGGGCAAGAGACCCAGTACTTC. As protein: CASSGASGQETQYF.

This sequence joins TRBV18 and TRBJ1-1; no firm D call. V gave up 3 bases and J gave up 4 bases, with 12 bases separating them. The germline V gene encodes CDR1 KGHSH and CDR2 LQKENI. The CDR3 covers 14 residues. CDR3 amino acids: CASSPAGFGTEAFF. In DNA, the CDR3 is TGTGCCAGCTCACCGGCGGGATTCGGCACTGAAGCTTTCTTT. Looking up the rest from reference TRBV18 and TRBJ1-1 gives the full variable domain: NAGVMQNPRHLVRRRGQEARLRCSPMKGHSHVYWYRQLPEEGLKFMVYLQKENIIDESGMPKERFSAEFPKEGPSILRIQQVVRGDSAAYFCASSPAGFGTEAFFGQGTRLTVV.

The chain couples TRBV29-1 to TRBJ1-2, with D perhaps TRBD1 (5 bases). Germline CDR1 reads SQVTM; CDR2 reads ANQGSEA. The V end lost 4 bases, the J end lost 4 bases, and 10 bases lay between the germline ends. CDR3 length: 12 residues. The DNA of the CDR3 is TGCAGCGTTGGCCAGGGCGGCTATGGCTACACCTTC. The encoded protein is CSVGQGGYGYTF.

This clone was recorded once. The chain combines TRBV11-2 with TRBJ2-5; possibly TRBD1 for D (5 bases). Germline CDR1 reads SGHAT; CDR2 reads FQNNGV. V lost 4 bases, J lost 2 bases, and 14 bases lay in between. CDR3 length: 15 amino acids. CDR3 region: CASSSLGQGQETQYF. DNA of the CDR3: TGTGCCAGCAGCTCCCTAGGGCAGGGTCAAGAGACCCAGTACTTC. The full variable domain, its missing parts supplied by reference TRBV11-2 and TRBJ2-5, is EAGVAQSPRYKIIEKRQSVAFWCNPISGHATLYWYQQILGQGPKLLIQFQNNGVVDDSQLPKDRFSAERLKGVDSTLKIQPAKLEDSAVYLCASSSLGQGQETQYFGPGTRLLVL.

The CDR3 nucleotides read TGTGCCACCAGTGGGACGGGACATCGAGCTAACTATGGCTACACCTTC. This encodes CATSGTGHRANYGYTF. The chain has TRBV24-1 and TRBJ1-2, with D tentatively TRBD1 (6 bases). Trimming took off 5 bases at V and 0 bases at J, with 15 bases between the two ends. The CDR3 has 16 amino acids. The germline V gene encodes CDR1 KGHDR and CDR2 SFDVKD.

This chain connects TRBV7-2 to TRBJ2-1, with 9 positions matching TRBD2. Trimming cost V 3 bases and J 9 bases; bases outside gene matches: 9. Looked up from germline, CDR1 is SGHTA and CDR2 is FQGNSA. This CDR3 contains 15 residues. CDR3 bases: TGTGCCAGCAGCTTTGGGGGCGGGAGGGCCGTTGAGCAGTTCTTC. As protein: CASSFGGGRAVEQFF.

DNA for the CDR3: TGTGCCAGCAGCCAAGTTAGGCCAGGAGGCAACACTGAAGCTTTCTTT. The encoded protein is CASSQVRPGGNTEAFF. The genes are TRBV3-1 (or the pseudogene TRBV3-2) and TRBJ1-1; D remains ambiguous. V lost 1 base to trimming and J lost 2 bases, with 14 bases between them. There are 16 residues in the CDR3. Germline V lookup: CDR1 LGHDT, CDR2 YNNKEL (reference sequence).

CDR3 sequence: CAWSAGGRYEQYF. The DNA of the CDR3 is TGTGCCTGGAGCGCGGGGGGGAGGTACGAGCAGTACTTC. The V and J genes are TRBV30 and TRBJ2-7; 9 nucleotides line up with TRBD2. From germline, CDR1 is GTSNPN and CDR2 SVGIG (reference sequence). The CDR3 is 13 residues long. V trimming: 3 bases; J trimming: 4 bases; junction bases outside the gene matches: 4.

The rearrangement uses TRBV29-1 and TRBJ2-1; 13 bases are a match to TRBD2. J gave up 15 bases and V 6 bases, and 11 bases lay outside the gene matches. This CDR3 is built from 13 residues. Germline-derived CDR1 and CDR2 are SQVTM and ANQGSEA. CDR3 sequence (DNA): TGCAGCGTCTTAGTCGGACTAGCGGGGGCCCGGTTCTTC. Translating it yields CSVLVGLAGARFF.

The chain carries TRBV30 and TRBJ1-5, with no clear D. CDR3 length: 14 residues. Germline V gene sequence: CDR1 GTSNPN, CDR2 SVGIG (reference sequence). The germline V and J ends were trimmed by 4 bases and 7 bases, with 17 bases remaining between them. The CDR3 sequence: CAWTRSKGGQPQHF. CDR3 in DNA: TGTGCCTGGACCCGGTCCAAGGGAGGACAGCCCCAGCATTTT.